This T cell receptor (beta chain) originates from a study of T cell responses to AZD1222 COVID-19 vaccine. Assay used: immunoSEQ multiplex PCR; TCRdb lists only in-frame clones, some missing. The sample comprises approximately 94,000 clones, around 87% of which are singletons, and roughly 4.2% rests with the top ten. From germline, CDR1 is SNHLY and CDR2 FYNNEI. The CDR3 consists of 11 residues. The V segment lost 5 bases and the J segment 12 bases; nucleotides outside the gene matches: 4. This TCR was sampled from an adult in good health. V and J are TRBV2 and TRBJ2-3, with 8 nucleotides matching TRBD1. The sequences come from peripheral blood, collected on day 0 of MenACWY control vaccination. The CDR3 region has the DNA TGTGCCAGCAGTTGGGACAGGATACAGTATTTT. Amino acid sequence: CASSWDRIQYF.